At least ten counts were recorded for the clone carrying this TCR beta chain. Antigen: not known. This entry comes from a study of T cells in Graves' hyperthyroidism and ophthalmopathy. General study findings and limits: Blood also contained most expanded thyroid clonotypes above 0.001.

Amplified regions were TCR beta CDR3 sequences from RNA transcripts. An initial round of RT-PCR targeting the TCR CDR3 relied on the HTBI primer set. Using its own MiXCR run on the multiplex PCR reads, TCRdb lists one record per CDR3 protein. The data hold approximately 330,000 distinct CDR3 sequences, with 15% to 20% observed a single time. Patients aged 18 to 65 had newly diagnosed hyperthyroidism lasting under 2 months. Trimming cost V 4 bases and J 0 bases; bases outside gene matches: 10. Looked up from germline, CDR1 is MNHEY and CDR2 is SMNVEV (reference sequence). This CDR3 has 20 amino acids. The rearrangement links TRBV27 to TRBJ2-1; 15 bases agree with TRBD2. The sequence was collected from a woman in her 50s with Graves' hyperthyroidism. The sample consisted of blood. The CDR3 DNA follows: TGTGCCAGCAGTTGGCGGACTAGCGGGAGGGGAGGGTTCTCCTACAATGAGCAGTTCTTC. Translated, it gives CASSWRTSGRGGFSYNEQFF.